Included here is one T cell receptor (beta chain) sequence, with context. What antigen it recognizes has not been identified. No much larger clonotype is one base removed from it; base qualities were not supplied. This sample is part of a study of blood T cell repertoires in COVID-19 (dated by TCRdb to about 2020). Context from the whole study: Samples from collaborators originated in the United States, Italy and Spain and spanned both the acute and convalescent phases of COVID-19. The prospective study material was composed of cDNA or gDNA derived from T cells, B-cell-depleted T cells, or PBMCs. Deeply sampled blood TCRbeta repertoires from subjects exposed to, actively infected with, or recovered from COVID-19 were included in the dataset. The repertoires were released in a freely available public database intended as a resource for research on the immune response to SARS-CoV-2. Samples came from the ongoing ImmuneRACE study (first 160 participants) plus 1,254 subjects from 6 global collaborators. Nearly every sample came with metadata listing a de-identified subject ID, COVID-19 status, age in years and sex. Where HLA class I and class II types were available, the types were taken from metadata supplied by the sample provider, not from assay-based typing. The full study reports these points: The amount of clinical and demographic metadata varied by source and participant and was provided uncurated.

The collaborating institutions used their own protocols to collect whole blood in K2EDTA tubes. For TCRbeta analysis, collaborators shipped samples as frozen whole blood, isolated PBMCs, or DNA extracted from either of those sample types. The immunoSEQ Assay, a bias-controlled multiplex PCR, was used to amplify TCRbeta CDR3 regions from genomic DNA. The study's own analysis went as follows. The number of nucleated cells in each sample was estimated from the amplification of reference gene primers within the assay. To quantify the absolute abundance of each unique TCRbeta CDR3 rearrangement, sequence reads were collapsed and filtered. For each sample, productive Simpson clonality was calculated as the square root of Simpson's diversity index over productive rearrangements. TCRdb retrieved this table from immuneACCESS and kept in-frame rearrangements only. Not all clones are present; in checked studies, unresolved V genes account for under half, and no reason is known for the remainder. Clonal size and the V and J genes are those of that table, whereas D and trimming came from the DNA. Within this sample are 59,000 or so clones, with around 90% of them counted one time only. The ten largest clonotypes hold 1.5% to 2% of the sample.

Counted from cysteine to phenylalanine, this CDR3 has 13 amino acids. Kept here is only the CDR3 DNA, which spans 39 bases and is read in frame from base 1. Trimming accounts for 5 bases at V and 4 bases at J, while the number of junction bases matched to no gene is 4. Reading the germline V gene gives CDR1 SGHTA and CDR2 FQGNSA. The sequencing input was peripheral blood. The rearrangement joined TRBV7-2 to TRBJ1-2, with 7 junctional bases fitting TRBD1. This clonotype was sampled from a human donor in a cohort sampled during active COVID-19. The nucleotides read TGTGCCAGCAGCCCAGACAGGGTCTATGGCTACACCTTC. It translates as CASSPDRVYGYTF.